A selection of T cell receptor beta chains follows, all from one sample in a study of shared clonotypes between healthy human individuals. The repertoire was sequenced with immunoSEQ multiplex PCR; TCRdb's copy has only in-frame clones and lacks some. The table shows about 690,000 clones, with 90% occurring only once. The sequencing input was memory CD8+ T cells from PBMCs. All receptors come from a man between 18 and 35 years old in good health. Some clones in this sample may be carry-over from other donors' samples. Both conserved end residues are part of each CDR3. The D gene is left open where the match is weak. The listing skips clone size in some rows; elsewhere it reads once, few, many or a size class.

J: TRBJ1-2
size: .
D: .
V: TRBV5-6
DNA: TGTGCCAGCAGCTTGGTTTGGGCAGGGACTGGCTACACCTTC
CDR3: CASSLVWAGTGYTF

J: TRBJ2-5
size: .
D: .
V: TRBV25-1
DNA: TGTGCCAGCAGCGACCTAAGATCGACAACACAAGAGACCCAGTACTTC
CDR3: CASSDLRSTTQETQYF

J: TRBJ2-5
size: .
D: .
V: TRBV19
DNA: TGTGCCAGTAGTATAGGAGAGTTTCCCCAGTACTTC
CDR3: CASSIGEFPQYF

J: TRBJ1-5
size: .
D: .
V: TRBV27
DNA: TGTGCCAGCAGTTGGTTCAGCAATCAGCCCCAGCATTTT
CDR3: CASSWFSNQPQHF

J: TRBJ2-5
size: once
D: .
V: TRBV4-3
DNA: TGCGCCAGCAGCCAAATGATTCTCCTTGGGATTCACCAAGAGACCCAGTACTTC
CDR3: CASSQMILLGIHQETQYF

J: TRBJ2-5
size: .
D: .
V: TRBV5-4
DNA: TGTGCCAGCAACCTGGGGACCGAAGAGACCCAGTACTTC
CDR3: CASNLGTEETQYF

J: TRBJ2-1
size: .
D: TRBD2
V: TRBV18
DNA: TGTGCCAGCTCACGGGTAGCGGGAGGGCTGAGTGAGCAGTTCTTC
CDR3: CASSRVAGGLSEQFF

J: TRBJ2-1
size: once
D: TRBD2
V: TRBV5-1
DNA: TGCGCCAGCAGCCCTAGCTTAGCGGGAGGTTTTAATGAGCAGTTCTTC
CDR3: CASSPSLAGGFNEQFF

J: TRBJ2-3
size: .
D: TRBD2
V: TRBV9
DNA: TGTGCCAGCAGCCCTATAGCGGGACTCACAGATACGCAGTATTTT
CDR3: CASSPIAGLTDTQYF

J: TRBJ2-4
size: .
D: .
V: TRBV4-1
DNA: TGCGCCAGCAGCCAAGTGACCCTAGCGATAGCCAAAAACATTCAGTACTTC
CDR3: CASSQVTLAIAKNIQYF

J: TRBJ2-1
size: .
D: .
V: TRBV5-6
DNA: TGTGCCAGCAGCTTTTCGTACAATGAGCAGTTCTTC
CDR3: CASSFSYNEQFF

J: TRBJ1-5
size: .
D: .
V: TRBV28
DNA: TGTGCCAGCAGGAAGCTCAGGGAATATAGCAATCAGCCCCAGCATTTT
CDR3: CASRKLREYSNQPQHF

J: TRBJ1-2
size: .
D: TRBD1
V: TRBV7-9
DNA: TGTGCCAGCAGCGACTGGGACAGGGGGCGAGGTGGGCATGGCTACACCTTC
CDR3: CASSDWDRGRGGHGYTF

J: TRBJ2-2
size: .
D: .
V: TRBV7-9
DNA: TGTGCCAGCAGCTTATTCCCGACCGGGGAGCTGTTTTTT
CDR3: CASSLFPTGELFF